The next 5 T cell receptor beta chains were all read from a single sample in a study of T cell repertoires in cytomegalovirus infection. From the reads, TCRdb called clonotypes with MiXCR, one entry per CDR3 protein. The sample comprises 170,000 or so distinct CDR3 sequences, around 14% of which are singletons, and 25% to 30% rests with the top ten. Input material: PBMCs. Receptors originate from a human donor in good health (CMV status not recorded). Some clones in this sample may be carry-over from other donors' samples.

The rearrangement uses TRBV28 and TRBJ1-1, with D perhaps TRBD1 (6 bases). Germline CDR1 and CDR2: MDHEN and SYDVKM. The V end was cut by 5 bases, the J end by 7 bases, with 20 bases between. CDR3 length: 15 amino acids. In nucleotides, the CDR3 is TGTGCCAGCAGTCTCTTTCAGGACAGCCGGCGTGAAGCTTTCTTT. Translating it yields CASSLFQDSRREAFF.

This clonotype was recorded many times. This chain joins TRBV28 and TRBJ2-7, with 7 bases aligning to TRBD2. V gave up 4 bases and J gave up 0 bases; unmatched junction bases: 9. Germline V gives CDR1 MDHEN, CDR2 SYDVKM. The CDR3 covers 16 residues. CDR3: CASSSPSRERSYEQYF. The CDR3 DNA reads TGTGCCAGCAGTTCCCCTTCGCGGGAGCGCTCCTACGAGCAGTACTTC.

This clonotype was counted at least ten times. V and J are TRBV6-1 and TRBJ1-5; D call uncertain. The CDR3 is made up of 14 amino acids. The ends were cut back, 6 bases at V and 0 bases at J, with 9 bases in the middle. Germline-derived CDR1 and CDR2 are MNHNS and SASEGT. The CDR3 here is CASRQRPSNQPQHF. CDR3 coding DNA: TGTGCCAGCAGGCAGCGCCCTAGCAATCAGCCCCAGCATTTT.

This clonotype came up many times. This rearrangement joins TRBV7-9 to TRBJ2-3; D may match TRBD1 or TRBD2 (5 bases each). The CDR3 covers 16 residues. The germline V gene has CDR1 SEHNR and CDR2 FQNEAQ (reference sequence). The V end lost 1 base, the J end lost 2 bases, and 13 bases lay between the germline ends. This CDR3 is CASSLDTRGATDTQYF. The CDR3 region has the DNA TGTGCCAGCAGCTTAGACACGAGGGGAGCCACAGATACGCAGTATTTT.

This rearrangement joins TRBV2 to TRBJ1-2; D gene ambiguous. The length of the CDR3 is 12 residues. Trimming took 6 bases from V and 6 from J, leaving 11 bases between them. Germline V gives CDR1 SNHLY, CDR2 FYNNEI. CDR3 bases: TGTGCCAGCAGACGGACGCACGATGGCTACACCTTC. Amino acid sequence: CASRRTHDGYTF.